This entry concerns a single T cell receptor (beta chain). Its antigen is unknown. Trimming stripped 2 bases from V and 1 base from J, with 11 bases between. This CDR3 is built from 15 residues. The germline gives CDR1 MDHEN, CDR2 SYDVKM. This sample was taken from a study of T cell responses to AZD1222 COVID-19 vaccine. Produced via immunoSEQ multiplex PCR; TCRdb's table is partial and in-frame only. The repertoire holds 150,000 to 200,000 clones, roughly 88% seen once, with 7.7% in the top ten. Findings and caveats of the study: With dominance at 160-218 and 743-854, vaccine-associated CD4 TCRs spanned spike. Seropositive status at baseline applied to only 6 or 7 AZD1222 recipients.

This clonotype was obtained from an adult in good health. The rearrangement uses TRBV28 and TRBJ1-1; D not resolved. The sequenced sample was peripheral blood, obtained on day 0 of AZD1222 vaccination. For the CDR3, the DNA is TGTGCCAGCAGTTTAAGGGTAAACAGGAACACTGAAGCTTTCTTT. Translation gives CASSLRVNRNTEAFF.